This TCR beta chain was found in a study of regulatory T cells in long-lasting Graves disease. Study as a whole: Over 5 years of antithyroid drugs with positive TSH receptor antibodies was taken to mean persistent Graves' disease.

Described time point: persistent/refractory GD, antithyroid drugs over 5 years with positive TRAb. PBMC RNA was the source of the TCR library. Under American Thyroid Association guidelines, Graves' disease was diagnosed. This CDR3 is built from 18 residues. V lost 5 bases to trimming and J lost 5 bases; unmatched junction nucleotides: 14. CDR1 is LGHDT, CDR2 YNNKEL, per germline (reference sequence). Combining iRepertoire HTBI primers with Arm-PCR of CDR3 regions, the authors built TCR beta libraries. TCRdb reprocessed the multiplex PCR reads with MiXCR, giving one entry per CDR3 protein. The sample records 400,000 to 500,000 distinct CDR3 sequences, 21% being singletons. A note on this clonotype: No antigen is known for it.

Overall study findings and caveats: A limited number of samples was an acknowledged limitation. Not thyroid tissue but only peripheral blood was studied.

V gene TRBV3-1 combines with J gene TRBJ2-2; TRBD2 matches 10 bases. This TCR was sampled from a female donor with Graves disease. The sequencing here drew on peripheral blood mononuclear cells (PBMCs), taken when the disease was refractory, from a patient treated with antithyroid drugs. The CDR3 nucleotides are TGTGCCAGCAGCATCCGAGGCCTAGCGGGAGCGATTACCGGGGAGCTGTTTTTT. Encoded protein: CASSIRGLAGAITGELFF.